These 16 T cell receptor beta chains originate from one sample sequenced in a study of shared clonotypes between healthy human individuals. The assay was immunoSEQ multiplex PCR, and TCRdb's table has in-frame clones only and misses some. Altogether under 2.5 million clones are present, 85% to 95% being singletons, with the ten largest covering 0.37%. The sequenced sample consisted of naive CD4+ T cells from PBMCs. The subset is: CD45RA+ positively selected. The receptor set was obtained from a man aged 18 to 30 in good health. Some clones in this sample may be carry-over from other donors' samples.

The J gene is TRBJ2-5, the V gene TRBV5-1; 11 nucleotides align to TRBD2. This CDR3 has 14 residues. The germline gives CDR1 SGHRS, CDR2 YFSETQ. Germline trimming cut 3 bases from V and 7 bases from J; bases unmatched to any gene: 5. This chain's CDR3 is CASSSGLAEGTQYF. As DNA, the CDR3 is TGCGCCAGCAGCTCGGGACTAGCGGAAGGGACCCAGTACTTC.

About this clone: Within the sample, other DNA sequences also encode this same CDR3. The J gene is TRBJ1-5, the V gene TRBV30; TRBD1 is a possible D gene (5 bases). The V gene lost 1 base and the J gene lost 7 bases, with 11 bases spanning the gap. Germline CDR1 is GTSNPN and CDR2 is SVGIG (reference sequence). This CDR3 contains 13 residues. The CDR3 here is CAWSGGGGQPQHF. CDR3 nucleotides: TGTGCCTGGAGTGGCGGGGGTGGGCAGCCCCAGCATTTT.

Remarks on this clone: This sample also contains other DNA sequences that code for the same CDR3. V and J are TRBV6-4 and TRBJ1-2, with D unclear. This CDR3 region has 13 residues. CDR1 is MRHNA, CDR2 SNTAGT, per germline. Deletions cut 6 bases from V and 0 bases from J, with 8 bases between. CDR3 DNA: TGTGCCAGCAGCGCCGGGACTAACTATGGCTACACCTTC. Encoded protein: CASSAGTNYGYTF.

The chain has TRBV10-3 and TRBJ2-2, with TRBD1 identical over 10 bases. V lost 8 bases and J lost 4; bases outside the gene matches: 7. The germline gives CDR1 ENHRY, CDR2 SYGVKD. This CDR3 comprises 15 residues. CDR3 residues: CAISPGTGATGELFF. The CDR3 DNA sequence: TGTGCCATCTCCCCCGGGACAGGGGCCACCGGGGAGCTGTTTTTT.

The chain joins TRBV9 to TRBJ1-3; TRBD1 is a possible D gene (5 bases). This CDR3 region has 12 residues. Trimming removed 4 bases from V and 7 bases from J, with 9 bases in between. CDR1 is SGDLS, CDR2 YYNGEE, per germline. CDR3 in DNA: TGTGCCAGCAGCTTGGAGGGGAACACCATATATTTT. This gives the protein CASSLEGNTIYF. Full variable domain (missing parts from reference TRBV9 and TRBJ1-3): DSGVTQTPKHLITATGQRVTLRCSPRSGDLSVYWYQQSLDQGLQFLIQYYNGEERAKGNILERFSAQQFPDLHSELNLSSLELGDSALYFCASSLEGNTIYFGEGSWLTVV.

V gene TRBV9 combines with J gene TRBJ2-5; D not certain. The length of the CDR3 is 12 residues. Trimming stripped 3 bases from V and 7 bases from J, with 10 bases between. From germline, CDR1 is SGDLS and CDR2 YYNGEE. CDR3 loop: CASSASYGTQYF. The CDR3 coding sequence is TGTGCCAGCAGCGCCTCATATGGGACCCAGTACTTC.

J is TRBJ1-4 and V is TRBV7-9; D gene ambiguous. Germline V lookup: CDR1 SEHNR, CDR2 FQNEAQ (reference sequence). This CDR3 has 17 amino acids. The germline V and J ends were trimmed by 3 bases and 0 bases, with 14 bases remaining between them. Here the CDR3 reads CASSFPGYRPTNEKLFF. The CDR3, as DNA: TGTGCCAGCAGCTTCCCGGGGTATCGGCCAACTAATGAAAAACTGTTTTTT.

The CDR3 nucleotides are TGCAGCGTAGGCTTGAGAGGCGGAGAGACCCAGTACTTC. Its translation is CSVGLRGGETQYF. The V and J genes are TRBV29-1 and TRBJ2-5; D call uncertain. The CDR3 extends over 13 amino acids. The V gene's germline CDR1 is SQVTM and CDR2 ANQGSEA. The germline V and J ends were trimmed by 6 bases and 4 bases, with 15 bases remaining between them.

This clone occurred once. The V and J genes are TRBV7-6 and TRBJ2-3; TRBD1 matches 8 bases. Trimming removed 0 bases from V and 2 bases from J; junction bases left unmatched: 4. The CDR3 has 16 amino acids. Germline V gene data show CDR1 as SGHVS and CDR2 as FNYEAQ. CDR3 in DNA: TGTGCCAGCAGCTTAGCGGACAGGGCGCACACAGATACGCAGTATTTT. Translation: CASSLADRAHTDTQYF.

This chain uses TRBV5-1 with TRBJ2-1; D is unresolved. This CDR3 has 12 amino acids. V shed 4 bases and J shed 10 bases, with 12 bases lying between them. Looked up from germline, CDR1 is SGHRS and CDR2 is YFSETQ. In DNA, the CDR3 is TGCGCCAGCAGCCCGGATGTGGGAGAGCAGTTCTTC. This gives the protein CASSPDVGEQFF.

The chain is built from TRBV29-1 and TRBJ2-4; D remains ambiguous. Trimming cost V 6 bases and J 0 bases, with 12 bases left between them. The CDR3 sequence is 14 residues long. Germline assignment: CDR1 SQVTM and CDR2 ANQGSEA. The CDR3 here is CSVSLRLAKNIQYF. Here the CDR3 DNA reads TGCAGCGTCTCCCTGAGATTAGCCAAAAACATTCAGTACTTC.

The chain is built from TRBV11-2 and TRBJ2-5; either TRBD1 or TRBD2 may fit D (5 bases each). The CDR3 sequence is 16 residues long. V was trimmed by 3 bases and J by 1 base, leaving 15 bases between them. CDR1 is SGHAT, CDR2 FQNNGV, per germline. CDR3 coding DNA: TGTGCCAGCAGCTTCTCCGGCTGGGGACCCCAAGAGACCCAGTACTTC. As protein: CASSFSGWGPQETQYF.

To note about this clone: This sample includes further DNA sequences coding for the same CDR3. The chain employs TRBV28 and TRBJ1-2, with D maybe TRBD1 (5 bases). Per germline, CDR1 MDHEN and CDR2 SYDVKM. The CDR3 has 13 residues. The germline V and J ends were trimmed by 3 bases and 8 bases, with 13 bases remaining between them. This chain's CDR3 is CASSLRGARGYTF. As DNA, the CDR3 is TGTGCCAGCAGTTTGCGAGGGGCGCGGGGCTACACCTTC.

As regards this clone: At the DNA level, this CDR3 is encoded by other sequences in the same sample as well. J is TRBJ2-3 and V is TRBV5-1, with D possibly being TRBD1 (5 bases). V was trimmed by 2 bases and J by 4 bases, leaving 14 bases between them. The CDR3 spans 15 residues. The germline V gene has CDR1 SGHRS and CDR2 YFSETQ. The CDR3 coding sequence is TGCGCCAGCAGCTTAGGGGCAGGGTTGGCAGATACGCAGTATTTT. This translates into CASSLGAGLADTQYF.

The sample holds one count of this clone. The rearrangement joins TRBV27 to TRBJ2-5; 7 bases are a match to TRBD1. Trimming removed 4 bases from V and 4 bases from J; junction bases left unmatched: 9. The CDR3 sequence is 15 residues long. Per the germline V gene, CDR1 is MNHEY and CDR2 is SMNVEV (reference sequence). The CDR3, as DNA: TGTGCCAGCAGTTCCTACCGACAGGGAAGAGAGACCCAGTACTTC. It yields the protein CASSSYRQGRETQYF.

The chain carries TRBV7-2 and TRBJ1-2; 8 bases are a match to TRBD1. CDR3 length: 13 residues. Germline CDR1 and CDR2: SGHTA and FQGNSA. V was pared by 4 bases and J by 9 bases, with 7 bases of the junction left unmatched. The DNA of the CDR3 is TGTGCCAGCAGCTCAGGACAGGGTCATAGCTACACCTTC. Its translation: CASSSGQGHSYTF.